The T cell receptor beta chain under discussion was sequenced for a study of control samples from healthy donors and cancer patients. Generated by immunoSEQ multiplex PCR, the TCRdb table keeps only in-frame clones and is missing some. The sample comprises 150,000 to 200,000 clones, 91% of which are singletons, and about 1.6% rests with the top ten. CDR1 is SGHTA and CDR2 is FQGNSA in the germline V gene. With V trimmed by 3 bases and J by 7 bases, 7 bases remained unmatched. This CDR3 contains 16 residues. The sequence was obtained from a woman in her 30s in good health. The gene calls are TRBV7-2 and TRBJ2-1, with 12 bases that match TRBD2. The source material was blood. The CDR3 here is CASSFPSGGAANEQFF. The DNA of the CDR3 is TGTGCCAGCAGCTTCCCTAGCGGGGGGGCGGCGAATGAGCAGTTCTTC.